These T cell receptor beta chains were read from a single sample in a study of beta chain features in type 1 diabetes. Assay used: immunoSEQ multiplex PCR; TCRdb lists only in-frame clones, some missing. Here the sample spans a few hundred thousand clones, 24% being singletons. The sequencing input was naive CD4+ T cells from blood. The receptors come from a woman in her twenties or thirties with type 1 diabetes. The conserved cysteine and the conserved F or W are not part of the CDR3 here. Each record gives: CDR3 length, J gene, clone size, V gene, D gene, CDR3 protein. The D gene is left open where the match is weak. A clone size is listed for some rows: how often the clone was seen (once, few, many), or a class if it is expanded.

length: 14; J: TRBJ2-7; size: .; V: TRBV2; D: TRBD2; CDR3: ASTAGLAGVLYEQY
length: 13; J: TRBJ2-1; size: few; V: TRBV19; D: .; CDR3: ASSMRDSDYNEQF
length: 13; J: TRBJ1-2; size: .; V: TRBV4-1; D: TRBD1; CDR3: ASSQPGQGTYGYT
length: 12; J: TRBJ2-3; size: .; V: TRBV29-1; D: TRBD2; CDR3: SVGTSGTTDTQY
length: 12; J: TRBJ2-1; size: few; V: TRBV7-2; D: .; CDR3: ASSYRSSYNEQF
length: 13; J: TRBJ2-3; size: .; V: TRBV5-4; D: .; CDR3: ASSRTGTLPDTQY
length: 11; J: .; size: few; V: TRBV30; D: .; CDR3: AWTMDRIYEQY
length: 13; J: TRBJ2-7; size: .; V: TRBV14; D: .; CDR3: ASSQLGQGTNEQY
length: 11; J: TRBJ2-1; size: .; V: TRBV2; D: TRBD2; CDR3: ASSDLAGGDKF
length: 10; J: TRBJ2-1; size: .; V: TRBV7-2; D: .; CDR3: ASSLYGGEQF
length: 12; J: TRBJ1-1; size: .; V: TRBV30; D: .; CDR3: AWSVGSSGTEAF
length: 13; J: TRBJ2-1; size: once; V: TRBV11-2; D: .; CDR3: ASSFDDRLRNEQF
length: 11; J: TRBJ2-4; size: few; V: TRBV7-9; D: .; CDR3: ASSLGTENIQY
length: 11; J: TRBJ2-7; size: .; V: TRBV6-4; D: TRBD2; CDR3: ARAGRSLYEQY
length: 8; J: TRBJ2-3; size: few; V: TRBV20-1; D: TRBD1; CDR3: SAAGTGLY
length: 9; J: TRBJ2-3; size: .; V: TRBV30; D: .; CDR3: AWSNGYTQY
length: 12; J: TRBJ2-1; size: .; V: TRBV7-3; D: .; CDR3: ASSLESGYNEQF
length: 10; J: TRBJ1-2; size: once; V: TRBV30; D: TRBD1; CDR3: AWSVTGVGYT
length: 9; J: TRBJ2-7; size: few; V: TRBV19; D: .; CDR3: AAGLAYEQY
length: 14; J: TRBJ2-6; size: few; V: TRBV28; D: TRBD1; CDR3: ASSFQGAGGANVLT
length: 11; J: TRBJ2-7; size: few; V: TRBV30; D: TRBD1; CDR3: AWSRPGQPEQY
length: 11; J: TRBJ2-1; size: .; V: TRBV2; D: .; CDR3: ASSEDSPSEQF
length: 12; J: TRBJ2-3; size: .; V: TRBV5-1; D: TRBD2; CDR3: ASGRLAGPDTQY
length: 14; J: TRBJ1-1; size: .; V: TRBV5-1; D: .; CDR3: ASSLFIARENTEAF
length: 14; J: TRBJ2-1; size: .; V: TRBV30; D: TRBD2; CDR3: AWRLTSGRSYNEQF
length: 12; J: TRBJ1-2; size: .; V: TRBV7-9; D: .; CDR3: ASSLVFRFYGYT
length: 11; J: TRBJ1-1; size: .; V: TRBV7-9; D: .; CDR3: ASLQGFRAEAF
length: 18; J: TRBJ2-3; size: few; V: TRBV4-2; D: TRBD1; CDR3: ASSLPGQGDKISSTDTQY
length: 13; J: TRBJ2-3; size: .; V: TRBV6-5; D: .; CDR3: ASSYSGRNTDTQY
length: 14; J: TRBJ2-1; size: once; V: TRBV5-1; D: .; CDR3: ASSFGLSGAYNEQF
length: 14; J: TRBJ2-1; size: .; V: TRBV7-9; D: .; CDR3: ASSLDVRSSYNEQF
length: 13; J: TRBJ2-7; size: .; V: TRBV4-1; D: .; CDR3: ASSQGSQGTYEQY
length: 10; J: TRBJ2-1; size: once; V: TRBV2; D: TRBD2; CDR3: ASSGTSDEQF
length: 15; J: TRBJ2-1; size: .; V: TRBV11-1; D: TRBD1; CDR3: ASSNELGQNSYNEQF